This record covers a single T cell receptor (beta chain). What it binds is unknown. The data were taken from a study of tissue T cells after allogeneic stem cell transplantation. Across the study: Adult allogeneic hematopoietic cell transplant recipients with steroid-refractory graft-versus-host disease were prospectively enrolled for research autopsy. Findings and limits, study-wide: TCR repertoires tracked anatomic similarity, regardless of disease or transplant status.

TCRbeta CDR3 was sequenced at survey depth with template counts. Assay: immunoSEQ multiplex PCR; the TCRdb copy retains only in-frame clones and omits some. The sample includes just over 25,000 clones, more than 80% of them seen just once. The clonotype originates from a male donor aged 60 or over who later had graft-versus-host disease after an allogeneic stem cell transplant. The sample was blood, taken before transplantation.

In nucleotides, the CDR3 is TGTGCCAGCAGTGAAGGAGGCATCTCTGGAAACACCATATATTTT. This translates into CASSEGGISGNTIYF. The V gene is TRBV2, the J gene TRBJ1-3; D unclear. Trimming stripped 1 base from V and 0 bases from J, with 7 bases between. CDR1 and CDR2 from the germline V gene are SNHLY and FYNNEI. The CDR3 is 15 residues long.